This T cell receptor (beta chain) originates from a study of blood T cell repertoires in COVID-19. TCRdb's copy holds only in-frame clones and misses some; the assay was immunoSEQ multiplex PCR. The data show 45,000 to 55,000 clones, just over 85% seen once. Trimming removed 6 bases from V and 7 bases from J; junction bases left unmatched: 8. Germline V gene sequence: CDR1 ENHRY, CDR2 SYGVKD. CDR3 size: 14 residues. This clonotype was sampled from a human donor in a cohort sampled during active COVID-19. The gene calls are TRBV10-3 and TRBJ1-2; TRBD1 aligns across 10 bases. The sequenced sample consisted of peripheral blood. CDR3 region: CAISGDRGGGGYTF. As DNA, the CDR3 is TGTGCCATCAGCGGGGACAGGGGAGGAGGTGGCTACACCTTC.